Listed below are T cell receptor beta chains from one sample, sequenced in a study of tumor-infiltrating lymphocytes in primary liver carcinoma. Using its own MiXCR run on the multiplex PCR reads, TCRdb lists one record per CDR3 protein. The sample records about 50,000 distinct CDR3 sequences, around 77% being singletons. Sequenced sample: liver tumor tissue from sampling region 5. Source of these receptors: a man in his forties with primary liver carcinoma and hepatitis B virus infection. The CDR3 runs from the conserved cysteine through the conserved F or W. A D gene is named only where the DNA matches it firmly. Some rows have no size entry. The others give once, few or many, or a class for an expanded clone.

D gene	CDR3 length	clone size	V gene	J gene	CDR3 protein	CDR3 DNA
TRBD1	15	.	TRBV29-1	TRBJ1-2	CSVAPRLQGAFGYTF	TGCAGCGTGGCCCCCCGCCTACAGGGGGCTTTTGGCTACACCTTC
.	11	many	TRBV18	TRBJ2-3	CASSPTDTQYF	TGTGCCAGCTCACCGACAGATACGCAGTATTTT
.	15	.	TRBV10-3	TRBJ2-7	CAISEGISGEYEQYF	TGTGCCATCAGTGAGGGAATTAGTGGTGAATACGAGCAGTACTTC
TRBD1	16	.	TRBV10-3	TRBJ2-3	CTISEWTGSGTDTQYF	TGTACCATCAGTGAGTGGACAGGCTCTGGCACTGATACGCAGTATTTT
.	12	once	TRBV19	TRBJ2-5	CASRRAGEAQYF	TGTGCCAGTCGACGGGCTGGGGAGGCCCAGTACTTC
.	15	.	TRBV5-6	TRBJ1-1	CVSSLVRGWYTEAFF	TGTGTCAGCAGCTTGGTCCGGGGGTGGTATACTGAAGCTTTCTTT
.	16	.	TRBV30	TRBJ2-1	CDWSRPGSESYNEQFF	TGTGACTGGAGCCGGCCTGGGTCTGAGTCCTACAATGAGCAGTTTTTC
.	14	.	TRBV4-3	TRBJ2-3	CASSRGHGPDTQYF	TGCGCCAGCAGCCGTGGACATGGCCCAGATACGCAGTATTTT
.	17	.	TRBV4-1	TRBJ1-3	CASSRQGHLSYGNTIYF	TGCGCTAGCAGCCGCCAGGGGCACCTTAGCTATGGAAACACCATATATTTT
TRBD1	14	many	TRBV5-6	TRBJ2-7	CASSLGTGYYEQYF	TGTGCCAGCAGCTTGGGGACAGGATACTACGAGCAGTACTTC
.	15	.	TRBV29-1	TRBJ2-1	CSVGSRREGYNEQFF	TGCAGCGTTGGTTCTCGGCGGGAAGGCTACAATGAGCAGTTCTTC
.	13	.	TRBV28	TRBJ2-7	CASRWTRAYEQYF	TGTGCCAGCAGATGGACAAGGGCCTACGAGCAGTACTTC
.	15	.	TRBV30	TRBJ2-6	CACPDSSSGANVLTF	TGTGCCTGCCCGGACAGTAGCTCTGGGGCCAACGTTCTGACTTTC
.	15	many	TRBV6-2/TRBV6-3	TRBJ2-2	CASRLTGTNTGELFF	TGTGCCAGCAGACTTACAGGGACCAACACCGGGGAGCTGTTTTTT
.	13	once	TRBV30	TRBJ1-1	CTRSHFEGTEAFF	TGTACCAGGAGCCACTTCGAGGGGACTGAAGCTTTCTTT
.	12	.	TRBV6-2/TRBV6-3	TRBJ2-7	CASASGVYEQYF	TGTGCCAGCGCCTCTGGTGTCTACGAGCAGTACTTC
.	16	.	TRBV4-3	TRBJ2-5	CASSQDGNLPGTAQYF	TGCGCCAGCAGTCAAGATGGGAACCTCCCCGGTACGGCCCAGTACTTC
.	12	.	TRBV12-3/TRBV12-4	TRBJ1-1	CASREQCVRAFF	TGTGCCAGCCGTGAACAGTGTGTGCGGGCTTTCTTT
.	14	.	TRBV14	TRBJ2-4	CASSQDPAKNIQYF	TGTGCCAGCAGCCAAGACCCAGCCAAAAACATTCAGTACTTC
TRBD1	17	.	TRBV4-1	TRBJ2-2	CASGPQTGVLNTGELFF	TGCGCCAGCGGCCCCCAAACAGGGGTCCTAAACACCGGGGAGCTGTTCTTT
.	15	.	TRBV5-1	TRBJ2-5	CASSTSPSAEETQYF	TGCGCCAGCAGCACAAGCCCCTCAGCGGAGGAGACCCAGTACTTC
.	14	.	TRBV7-8	TRBJ1-4	CASSLRRGNDKLFF	TGTGCCAGCAGCTTAAGGCGAGGAAATGATAAACTGTTTTTT
TRBD1	16	.	TRBV5-6	TRBJ2-5	CASSGRDRVYGKTQYF	TGTGCCAGCAGCGGGCGGGACAGGGTCTACGGGAAGACCCAGTACTTC
.	15	.	TRBV4-2	TRBJ1-2	CASSQDRQGNHGYTF	TGTGCCAGCAGTCAAGATCGTCAAGGGAACCATGGTTACACCTTC
TRBD2	16	.	TRBV7-9	TRBJ2-3	CASRSWTGGSPDTQYF	TGTGCCAGCAGATCCTGGACTGGCGGGAGCCCAGATACGCAGTATTTT
.	15	.	TRBV11-1	TRBJ2-2	CASRYTGPLSGGLFF	TGTGCCAGCAGATATACAGGACCTCTCTCCGGGGGGCTGTTTTTT
.	16	.	TRBV29-1	TRBJ2-7	CSAMTSGTVTPYEQCF	TGCAGCGCTATGACATCTGGGACCGTCACTCCCTACGAGCAGTGCTTC
.	14	many	TRBV6-5	TRBJ1-2	CASSPNDHRYGYTF	TGTGCCAGCAGCCCAAATGACCATCGCTATGGCTACACCTTC
.	15	.	TRBV7-8	TRBJ2-2	CASSLVSIGTGELVF	TGTGCCAGCAGCTTAGTGAGTATAGGGACCGGGGAGCTGGTTTTT
.	15	.	TRBV5-4	TRBJ2-4	CASSSHSSNKNIQYF	TGTGCCAGCAGCTCCCATAGTAGCAACAAGAACATTCAGTACTTC
TRBD1	14	.	TRBV30	TRBJ2-7	CALSNTGTGDEQYF	TGTGCCTTGAGTAATACTGGGACAGGGGATGAGCAGTACTTC
TRBD2	14	.	TRBV6-1	TRBJ2-7	CASKLGLAAPVGYF	TGTGCCAGCAAGCTGGGACTAGCGGCCCCAGTAGGGTACTTC
.	11	.	TRBV30	TRBJ2-1	CVWVKYNEQFF	TGTGTCTGGGTGAAATACAATGAGCAGTTCTTC
.	19	.	TRBV11-1	TRBJ2-3	CASNSGGNSVGARADTQYF	TGTGCCAGCAACTCTGGGGGAAACTCTGTTGGAGCCCGCGCAGATACGCAGTATTTT
.	15	.	TRBV4-2	TRBJ1-2	CASSQDMGRGGGYTF	TGTGCCAGCAGCCAAGATATGGGCAGGGGTGGTGGTTACACCTTC
TRBD2	16	.	TRBV11-2	TRBJ2-7	CASNLEPSGSGVEQYF	TGTGCCAGCAATTTAGAACCTAGCGGGAGCGGGGTCGAGCAGTACTTC
TRBD2	16	.	TRBV5-6	TRBJ2-7	CASSSGLAGGLYERYF	TGTGCCAGCAGCTCTGGACTAGCGGGAGGCCTATACGAGCGGTACTTC
.	16	.	TRBV4-2	TRBJ1-2	CASSLVLIAGSGGYTF	TGTGCCAGCAGCCTCGTACTTATTGCGGGTAGCGGTGGCTACACCTTC
TRBD2	12	once	TRBV7-9	TRBJ2-7	CASSLGLAERYF	TGTGCCAGCAGCCTCGGGCTAGCGGAGCGATACTTC
.	14	.	TRBV6-5	TRBJ1-1	CASRSGPPDTEAFF	TGTGCCAGCAGGTCGGGTCCCCCCGACACTGAAGCTTTCTTT
.	15	.	TRBV29-1	TRBJ1-1	CSVEAGWGMKTEVFF	TGCAGCGTTGAAGCGGGGTGGGGAATGAAAACTGAAGTTTTCTTT
TRBD2	17	.	TRBV4-1	TRBJ2-3	CASRQGNSGAHTDTQYF	TGCGCCAGCAGACAAGGAAATAGCGGGGCCCACACAGATACGCAGTATTTT
.	13	.	TRBV5-1	TRBJ1-2	CAFSLGLLRGYTF	TGCGCCTTCAGCTTGGGGCTTCTGCGGGGCTACACCTTC
TRBD2	15	few	TRBV7-9	TRBJ2-1	CASSRSGSLVEEQFF	TGTGCCAGCAGCAGGAGCGGGAGCCTCGTAGAAGAGCAGTTCTTC
.	12	.	TRBV6-5	TRBJ2-5	CAGSSQGETQYF	TGTGCTGGCAGCTCCCAGGGGGAGACCCAGTACTTC
.	14	few	TRBV7-9	TRBJ2-1	CVSSLSLPIHEQFF	TGTGTCAGCAGCTTATCACTCCCTATTCATGAGCAGTTCTTC
.	13	.	TRBV12-3/TRBV12-4	TRBJ1-5	CASSPRGGQSQHF	TGTGCCAGCAGTCCTAGGGGGGGTCAGTCCCAGCATTTT
TRBD2	15	.	TRBV6-1	TRBJ2-7	CVSSEGTSGLSEQYF	TGTGTCAGCAGTGAGGGGACTAGCGGTCTCTCTGAGCAGTACTTC
.	13	.	TRBV30	TRBJ2-3	CAWSREDGDTQYF	TGTGCCTGGAGCAGGGAAGACGGAGATACGCAGTATTTT
.	13	.	TRBV29-1	TRBJ1-1	CIVETGMNTGAFF	TGCATCGTTGAAACAGGCATGAACACTGGAGCTTTCTTT
.	13	.	TRBV7-9	TRBJ1-1	CASSLTRDTEAFF	TGTGCCAGCAGCTTAACAAGGGACACTGAAGCTTTCTTT